This T cell receptor (beta chain) was sequenced in a study of OX40 agonist ivuxolimab in advanced cancers. Study overall: Dose-escalation patients suffered from hepatocellular carcinoma, melanoma, renal cell or head and neck cancer. Study-level findings and limits: There were, on average, more expanded clones in CD8+ T cells than in CD4+.

As concerns this clone: Antigen specificity is unknown.

The CDR3 contains 13 residues. The V and J ends lost 8 bases and 4 bases, in that order; junction bases with no gene match: 7. The germline CDR1 and CDR2 sequences are MGHDK and SYGVNS. TCRdb keeps only in-frame clones here, not all; method: immunoSEQ multiplex PCR. In the table there are roughly 80,000 clones, 86% of which are singletons. Source: CD4+ or CD8+ T cells sorted from blood, taken in a trial of the OX40 agonist ivuxolimab. The rearrangement uses TRBV25-1 and TRBJ2-5; 7 bases align to TRBD1. The TCR sequence derives from an adult with an advanced solid tumor such as melanoma, head and neck, liver or kidney cancer. The CDR3: CASGTGVGETQYF. Written as DNA, the CDR3 is TGTGCCAGCGGAACAGGGGTAGGAGAGACCCAGTACTTC.